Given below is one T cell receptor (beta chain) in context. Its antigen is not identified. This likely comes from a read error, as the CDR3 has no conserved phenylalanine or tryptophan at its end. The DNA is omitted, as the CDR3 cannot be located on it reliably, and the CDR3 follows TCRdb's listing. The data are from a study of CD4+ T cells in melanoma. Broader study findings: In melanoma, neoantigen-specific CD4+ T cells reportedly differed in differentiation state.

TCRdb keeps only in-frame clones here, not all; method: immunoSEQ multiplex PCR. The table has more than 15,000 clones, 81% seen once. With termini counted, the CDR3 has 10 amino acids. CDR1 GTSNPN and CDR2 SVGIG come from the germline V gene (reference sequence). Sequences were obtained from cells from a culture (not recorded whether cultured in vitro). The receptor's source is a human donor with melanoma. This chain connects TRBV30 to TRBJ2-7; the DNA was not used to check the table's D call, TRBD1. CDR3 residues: CAWSSGDREL.